The present TCR beta chain was sequenced within a study of cytomegalovirus exposure and HLA in healthy donors. Study-wide results and caveats: According to the study, around 180 TCR beta chains were cytomegalovirus-associated. The classifier was said to identify cytomegalovirus status with high specificity and sensitivity.

On this clone itself: Its antigen is currently unknown.

Looked up from germline, CDR1 is MNHEY and CDR2 is SVGAGI. Trimming at V came to 0 bases and at J to 2 bases, leaving 7 bases not matched to a gene. The CDR3 spans 16 residues. Produced via immunoSEQ multiplex PCR; TCRdb's table is partial and in-frame only. Of 200,000 to 250,000 clones listed, over 80% were seen once; the top ten hold around an eighth. The sequencing sample was made of PBMCs. The V and J genes are TRBV6-5 and TRBJ2-7, with 7 bases lining up with TRBD2. This receptor was taken from a woman aged 30 to 39 in good health and CMV-seropositive. The CDR3 nucleotides are TGTGCCAGCAGTTACTCGAGGACTAGGCTCGCCTACGAGCAGTACTTC. The encoded protein is CASSYSRTRLAYEQYF.